This T cell receptor beta chain emerged from a study of blood T cell repertoires in COVID-19. About the research overall: The samples span acute and convalescent COVID-19 from the United States, Italy and Spain.

The CDR3 totals 14 residues. The ends lost 7 bases at V and 3 bases at J; junction bases unmatched: 9. Germline CDR1 is MDHEN and CDR2 is SYDVKM. In the original analysis: Reference gene primer amplification in the assay estimated nucleated cell counts. Assay used: immunoSEQ multiplex PCR; TCRdb lists only in-frame clones, some missing. That table is the source of V, J and clone size, and D and trimming were worked out from the DNA. This table holds about 220,000 clones, approximately 81% found once. The rearrangement links TRBV28 to TRBJ2-7, with TRBD1 matching over 7 bases. The specimen sequenced was peripheral blood. The origin of this receptor is an elderly woman with acute or convalescent COVID-19. DNA of the CDR3: TGTGCCAGCAACCGACAGGGCTCCCTCTACGAGCAGTACTTC. It translates to CASNRQGSLYEQYF.